This passage covers 13 T cell receptor beta chains from one sample sequenced in a study of cytomegalovirus exposure and HLA in healthy donors. The PCR employed 60 Vbeta primers together with 13 Jbeta primers. TCRdb keeps only in-frame clones here, not all; method: immunoSEQ multiplex PCR. The profile covers fewer than 200,000 clones, with around 80% appearing a single time and under 5% taken by the ten largest. Sequencing input: PBMCs. Every receptor here comes from a woman aged 45-65 years in good health and CMV-seropositive.

This clone was recorded only once. The genes are TRBV19 and TRBJ2-2; 8 bases line up with TRBD1. The CDR3 runs to 15 residues. Trimming took 6 bases from V and 6 from J; bases not matched to a gene: 9. Germline V gives CDR1 LNHDA, CDR2 SQIVND (reference sequence). Here the CDR3 DNA reads TGTGCCAGTAGCCAAGACAGGGGATCCGCCGGGGAGCTGTTTTTT. It yields the protein CASSQDRGSAGELFF.

The chain carries TRBV7-2 and TRBJ1-2; no reliable D call. The V end was cut by 5 bases, the J end by 8 bases, with 12 bases between. The germline V gene has CDR1 SGHTA and CDR2 FQGNSA. The length of the CDR3 is 12 residues. CDR3 sequence (DNA): TGTGCCAGCAGCGCGTTACCTTGGGGCTACACCTTC. Translating gives CASSALPWGYTF.

The gene calls are TRBV10-1 and TRBJ1-3; unclear D gene. Germline CDR1 is WNHNN and CDR2 is SYGVQD (reference sequence). V gave up 8 bases and J gave up 0 bases, with 14 bases separating them. The CDR3 is 15 residues long. This chain's CDR3 is CASPIGIISGNTIYF. The CDR3 DNA sequence: TGCGCCAGCCCCATCGGGATTATCTCTGGAAACACCATATATTTT.

The chain joins TRBV18 to TRBJ2-1; no firm D call. The CDR3 totals 12 residues. The V gene's germline CDR1 is KGHSH and CDR2 LQKENI. V was cut by 1 base and J by 7 bases, with 5 bases left in between. CDR3 coding DNA: TGTGCCAGCTCACCACGAGTGAATGAGCAGTTCTTC. This sequence encodes CASSPRVNEQFF.

The gene calls are TRBV29-1 and TRBJ2-5; 10 nucleotides align to TRBD2. The CDR3 sequence is 14 residues long. From germline, CDR1 is SQVTM and CDR2 ANQGSEA. Losses at the gene ends were 3 bases for V and 9 bases for J; bases not matched to a gene: 10. CDR3 DNA sequence: TGCAGCGTTGATGGTGAGGGTAGCGGGAGGTCCCAGTACTTC. Its protein product is CSVDGEGSGRSQYF.

This chain uses TRBV4-2 with TRBJ2-3; 13 bases map to TRBD2. This CDR3 spans 17 amino acids. V lost 2 bases and J lost 0; bases outside the gene matches: 2. Looked up from germline, CDR1 is LGHNA and CDR2 is YNFKEQ. The CDR3 region is CASSQRTSGGSTDTQYF. The CDR3 coding sequence is TGTGCCAGCAGCCAAAGGACTAGCGGGGGTAGCACAGATACGCAGTATTTT.

V usage is TRBV5-4 and J usage is TRBJ1-3; D not certain. The CDR3 is 13 residues long. The V and J ends lost 0 bases and 4 bases respectively, with 5 bases between them. CDR1 and CDR2 from the germline V gene are SGHNT and YYREEE (reference sequence). In DNA, the CDR3 is TGTGCCAGCAGCTTGGATCTAGGAAACACCATATATTTT. It translates to CASSLDLGNTIYF.

The CDR3 DNA reads TGTGCCTGGAGCCACCTTAGCGGGGATAGCACAGATACGCAGTATTTT. As protein: CAWSHLSGDSTDTQYF. The chain is built from TRBV30 and TRBJ2-3, with 8 bases aligning to TRBD2. CDR1 and CDR2 (germline): GTSNPN, SVGIG (reference sequence). V dropped 3 bases and J dropped 0; count of bases not matched to a gene: 8. This CDR3 region has 16 residues.

This rearrangement joins TRBV6-4 to TRBJ2-1, with a possible D match to TRBD1 (6 bases). V lost 3 bases, J lost 12 bases, and 12 bases lay in between. The CDR3 runs to 12 residues. The germline V gene encodes CDR1 MRHNA and CDR2 SNTAGT. As DNA, the CDR3 is TGTGCCAGCAGTGAGGTCACAGGGAGGCAGTTCTTC. This translates into CASSEVTGRQFF.

This sequence joins TRBV18 and TRBJ1-5, with a weak D call TRBD1 (5 bases). The CDR3 is made up of 14 amino acids. The germline CDR1 and CDR2 sequences are KGHSH and LQKENI. Deletions cut 2 bases from V and 8 bases from J, with 13 bases between. The CDR3 reads CASSPSGGLEPQHF. Here the CDR3 DNA reads TGTGCCAGCTCACCATCGGGGGGTTTAGAGCCCCAGCATTTT.

This clone was detected only once. The V and J genes are TRBV4-3 and TRBJ2-7; possible D gene TRBD2, 5 bases. The CDR3 has 15 residues. With 0 bases removed from V and 0 bases from J, the gap between germline ends came to 9 bases. In germline, CDR1 is LGHNA, CDR2 YSLEER. CDR3 sequence reads: CASSQEADPSYEQYF. The CDR3 nucleotides read TGCGCCAGCAGCCAAGAAGCGGACCCCTCCTACGAGCAGTACTTC.

The chain links TRBV19 to TRBJ1-5; the D gene is possibly TRBD1 (6 bases). The germline gives CDR1 LNHDA, CDR2 SQIVND (reference sequence). With 0 bases removed from V and 5 bases from J, the gap between germline ends came to 17 bases. The CDR3 totals 17 residues. The CDR3 DNA sequence: TGTGCCAGTAGTATAGATCCAGGTACAGGGTCCCATCAGCCCCAGCATTTT. Encoded protein: CASSIDPGTGSHQPQHF.

The V gene is TRBV30, the J gene TRBJ2-5; D possibly corresponds to TRBD2 (5 bases). The CDR3 loop spans 14 amino acids. From germline, CDR1 is GTSNPN and CDR2 SVGIG (reference sequence). Trimming pared 0 bases from V and 0 bases from J, leaving 8 bases between. The CDR3 sequence is CAWSVPGNQETQYF. The CDR3 DNA is TGTGCCTGGAGTGTACCGGGGAACCAAGAGACCCAGTACTTC.